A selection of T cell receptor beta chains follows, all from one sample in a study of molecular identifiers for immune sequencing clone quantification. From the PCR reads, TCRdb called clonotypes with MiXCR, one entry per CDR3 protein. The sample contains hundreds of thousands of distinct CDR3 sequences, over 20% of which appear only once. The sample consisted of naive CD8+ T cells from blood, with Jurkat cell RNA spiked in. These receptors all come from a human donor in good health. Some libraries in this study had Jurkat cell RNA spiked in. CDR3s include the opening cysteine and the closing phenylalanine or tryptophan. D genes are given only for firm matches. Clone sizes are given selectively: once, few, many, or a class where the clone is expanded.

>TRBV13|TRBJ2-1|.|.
CASSRSGLILNEQFF
TGTGCCAGCAGCCGAAGTGGATTAATATTAAATGAGCAGTTCTTC
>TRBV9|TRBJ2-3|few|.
CASSVEGSTDTQYF
TGTGCCAGCAGCGTAGAGGGTAGCACAGATACGCAGTATTTT
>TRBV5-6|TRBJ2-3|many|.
CASSLVSGGQPQYF
TGTGCCAGCAGCTTGGTATCAGGAGGACAGCCGCAGTATTTT
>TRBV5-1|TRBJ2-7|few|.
CASSLAFEGTYEQYF
TGCGCCAGCAGCTTGGCCTTTGAGGGAACCTACGAGCAGTACTTC
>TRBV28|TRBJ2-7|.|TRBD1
CASSLPRQGAGYEQYF
TGTGCCAGCAGTTTACCGAGACAGGGGGCGGGCTACGAGCAGTACTTC
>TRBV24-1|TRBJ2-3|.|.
CATSEGGYTDTQYF
TGTGCCACCAGTGAAGGCGGATACACAGATACGCAGTATTTT
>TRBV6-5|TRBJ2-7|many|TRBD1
CASSPESTGLVYEQYF
TGTGCCAGCAGTCCCGAGTCGACAGGGCTGGTCTACGAGCAGTACTTC
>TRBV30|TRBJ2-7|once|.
CARNQDFSYEQYF
TGTGCCCGGAATCAGGACTTCTCGTACGAGCAGTACTTC
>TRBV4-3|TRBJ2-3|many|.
CASSQGVEGRTDTQYF
TGCGCCAGCAGCCAAGGTGTAGAAGGACGCACAGATACGCAGTATTTT
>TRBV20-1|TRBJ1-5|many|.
CRGDTPSNQPQHF
TGCAGGGGGGACACGCCTAGCAATCAGCCCCAGCATTTT